A single sample gave rise to the 14 T cell receptor beta chains below, sequenced in a study of OX40 agonist ivuxolimab in advanced cancers. Method: immunoSEQ multiplex PCR; TCRdb's copy keeps in-frame clones and lacks some. The sample has around 60,000 clones; roughly nine tenths are singletons. This material consisted of CD4+ or CD8+ T cells sorted from blood, taken in a trial of the OX40 agonist ivuxolimab. The receptor source for this set is an adult with an advanced solid tumor such as melanoma, head and neck, liver or kidney cancer.

The chain has TRBV7-9 and TRBJ2-6; D is perhaps TRBD1 (5 bases). Germline CDR1 and CDR2: SEHNR and FQNEAQ (reference sequence). This CDR3 spans 16 amino acids. The V gene lost 1 base and the J gene lost 1 base, with 8 bases spanning the gap. The DNA for the CDR3 is TGTGCCAGCAGCTTAGGCACAGGTTCTGGGGCCAACGTCCTGACTTTC. It specifies CASSLGTGSGANVLTF.

The chain uses TRBV11-2 and TRBJ2-2; D perhaps matches TRBD1 (5 bases). The CDR3 loop spans 14 amino acids. Germline V gene sequence: CDR1 SGHAT, CDR2 FQNNGV. V dropped 8 bases and J dropped 3 bases, with 13 bases sitting between them. Written as DNA, the CDR3 is TGTGCCAGCGCCCCTGGGGCCCACACCGGGGAGCTGTTTTTT. Protein product: CASAPGAHTGELFF. Supplemented by reference TRBV11-2 and TRBJ2-2, the full variable domain reads EAGVAQSPRYKIIEKRQSVAFWCNPISGHATLYWYQQILGQGPKLLIQFQNNGVVDDSQLPKDRFSAERLKGVDSTLKIQPAKLEDSAVYLCASAPGAHTGELFFGEGSRLTVL.

This chain uses TRBV6-1 with TRBJ1-2; unclear D gene. Germline V gene sequence: CDR1 MNHNS, CDR2 SASEGT. The V end lost 8 bases, the J end lost 0 bases, and 4 bases lay between the germline ends. This CDR3 spans 11 amino acids. The CDR3 bases are TGTGCCAGCCTATCTAACTATGGCTACACCTTC. Residues: CASLSNYGYTF.

About this clone: Its ends do not fully match the called genes, so a read error is possible. The chain links TRBV2 to TRBJ2-3, with 10 bases aligning to TRBD2. This CDR3 spans 12 amino acids. The V gene's germline CDR1 is SNHLY and CDR2 FYNNEI. In nucleotides, the CDR3 is TGTGCCAGCAGTGTGGCGGGACTAGCGCAACTCTTT. It is translated as CASSVAGLAQLF. The entire variable domain, with the rest obtained from reference TRBV2 and TRBJ2-3, is as follows: EPEVTQTPSHQVTQMGQEVILRCVPISNHLYFYWYRQILGQKVEFLVSFYNNEISEKSEIFDDQFSVERPDGSNFTLKIRSTKLEDSAMYFCASSVAGLAQLFGPGTRLTVL.

V gene TRBV28 combines with J gene TRBJ2-2; 12 bases fit TRBD1. V dropped 7 bases and J dropped 6; count of bases not matched to a gene: 3. Germline values: CDR1 MDHEN, CDR2 SYDVKM. This CDR3 has 14 residues. The CDR3 loop is CASTGTGGPGELFF. CDR3 coding DNA: TGTGCCAGCACTGGGACAGGGGGCCCCGGGGAGCTGTTTTTT. Full variable domain (missing parts from reference TRBV28 and TRBJ2-2): DVKVTQSSRYLVKRTGEKVFLECVQDMDHENMFWYRQDPGLGLRLIYFSYDVKMKEKGDIPEGYSVSREKKERFSLILESASTNQTSMYLCASTGTGGPGELFFGEGSRLTVL.

The genes are TRBV2 and TRBJ2-5, with TRBD1 matching over 10 bases. CDR3 length equals 13 residues. With V trimmed by 6 bases and J by 7 bases, 5 bases remained unmatched. Per germline, CDR1 SNHLY and CDR2 FYNNEI. The CDR3 spells CASRGQGFGTQYF. The CDR3 DNA is TGTGCCAGCAGGGGACAGGGGTTTGGGACCCAGTACTTC.

DNA of the CDR3: TGTGCCAGCAGTGAAGAGGTACAGGGGTGGTCCTACGAGCAGTACTTC. Residues: CASSEEVQGWSYEQYF. This chain joins TRBV6-1 and TRBJ2-7; TRBD1 aligns across 7 bases. Germline V gene data show CDR1 as MNHNS and CDR2 as SASEGT. Trimming cost V 1 base and J 1 base; bases outside gene matches: 7. The CDR3 spans 16 residues.

The rearrangement uses TRBV28 and TRBJ2-3; D ambiguous. Germline V lookup: CDR1 MDHEN, CDR2 SYDVKM. The CDR3 loop spans 14 amino acids. V was shortened by 4 bases and J by 2 bases, with 10 bases between the two germline ends. The DNA for the CDR3 is TGTGCCAGCAGTTCCGGGCCCTCCACAGATACGCAGTATTTT. The encoded protein is CASSSGPSTDTQYF. The full variable domain, completed using reference TRBV28 and TRBJ2-3, is DVKVTQSSRYLVKRTGEKVFLECVQDMDHENMFWYRQDPGLGLRLIYFSYDVKMKEKGDIPEGYSVSREKKERFSLILESASTNQTSMYLCASSSGPSTDTQYFGPGTRLTVL.

V and J are TRBV30 and TRBJ1-2, with 7 bases identical to TRBD1. The CDR3 loop spans 13 amino acids. Germline assignment: CDR1 GTSNPN and CDR2 SVGIG (reference sequence). V was pared by 2 bases and J by 8 bases, with 8 bases of the junction left unmatched. The CDR3 DNA reads TGTGCCTGGAGTAGAACAGGGGCGGGGGGCTACACCTTC. It is translated as CAWSRTGAGGYTF. Full variable domain (missing parts from reference TRBV30 and TRBJ1-2): SQTIHQWPATLVQPVGSPLSLECTVEGTSNPNLYWYRQAAGRGLQLLFYSVGIGQISSEVPQNLSASRPQDRQFILSSKKLLLSDSGFYLCAWSRTGAGGYTFGSGTRLTVV.

The genes are TRBV4-2 and TRBJ2-1; tentative D call: TRBD2 (6 bases). The V end was cut by 0 bases, the J end by 12 bases, with 21 bases between. Germline-derived CDR1 and CDR2 are LGHNA and YNFKEQ. This CDR3 contains 16 residues. CDR3 coding DNA: TGTGCCAGCAGCCAAGAATTTGGTATTAGCGAGGGAGGGCAGTTCTTC. Translation gives CASSQEFGISEGGQFF.

DNA of the CDR3: TGTGCCAGCAGAGACAGGGGATGGCAGCCCCAGCATTTT. Translating gives CASRDRGWQPQHF. The V call is TRBV9, the J call TRBJ1-5; TRBD1 matches 8 bases. This CDR3 is 13 amino acids long. The trim removed 5 bases at V and 7 bases at J, leaving 5 bases unmatched. The V gene's germline CDR1 is SGDLS and CDR2 YYNGEE.

This chain links TRBV5-1 with TRBJ2-6; D gene uncertain. Germline lookup yields CDR1 SGHRS and CDR2 YFSETQ. The V end lost 2 bases, the J end lost 2 bases, and 8 bases lay between the germline ends. This CDR3 contains 15 residues. The CDR3 coding sequence is TGCGCCAGCAGCTTCGGCAGGCCTGGGGCCAACGTCCTGACTTTC. As protein: CASSFGRPGANVLTF.

This clone has just one count. This sequence joins TRBV5-1 and TRBJ1-5; 7 bases are shared with TRBD1. From germline, CDR1 is SGHRS and CDR2 YFSETQ. CDR3 size: 13 residues. V shed 4 bases and J 5 bases; nucleotides not matched to a gene: 3. Here the CDR3 reads CASSTGQDQPQHF. The CDR3 DNA reads TGCGCCAGCAGCACCGGACAGGATCAGCCCCAGCATTTT. Filled out from reference TRBV5-1 and TRBJ1-5, the complete variable domain reads KAGVTQTPRYLIKTRGQQVTLSCSPISGHRSVSWYQQTPGQGLQFLFEYFSETQRNKGNFPGRFSGRQFSNSRSEMNVSTLELGDSALYLCASSTGQDQPQHFGDGTRLSIL.

This rearrangement joins TRBV5-8 to TRBJ1-6; D unclear. CDR1 and CDR2 (germline): SGHTS, YDEGEE. The V and J ends lost 2 bases and 6 bases respectively, with 18 bases between them. The CDR3 extends over 17 amino acids. The CDR3 nucleotides read TGTGCCAGCAGCTTTGCCACGAGTCGGGTAGTTAATTCACCCCTCCACTTT. It yields the protein CASSFATSRVVNSPLHF. Based on the CDR3 plus reference TRBV5-8 and TRBJ1-6, the full variable domain is EAGVTQSPTHLIKTRGQQATLRCSPISGHTSVYWYQQALGLGLQFLLWYDEGEERNRGNFPPRFSGRQFPNYSSELNVNALELEDSALYLCASSFATSRVVNSPLHFGNGTRLTVT.